Below are 30 T cell receptor beta chains sequenced from a single sample in a study of cytomegalovirus exposure and HLA in healthy donors. The primer mix had 60 Vbeta and 13 Jbeta primers. TCRdb's copy holds only in-frame clones and misses some; the assay was immunoSEQ multiplex PCR. The sample shows about 170,000 clones, about three quarters of them seen only once. Source material: PBMCs. These TCRs come from a man aged 40-49 years in good health and CMV-seropositive.

The table lists this clone with a count of one. The chain combines TRBV20-1 with TRBJ2-1, with D uncertain. The V and J ends lost 5 bases and 4 bases respectively, with 6 bases between them. Germline values: CDR1 DFQATT, CDR2 SNEGSKA (reference sequence). CDR3 length equals 11 residues. In DNA, the CDR3 is TGCAGTGCTCCAACTTACAATGAGCAGTTCTTC. It translates to CSAPTYNEQFF.

This chain connects TRBV28 to TRBJ2-4; a possible D gene is TRBD1 (5 bases). This CDR3 spans 16 amino acids. The V gene lost 1 base and the J gene lost 0 bases, with 10 bases spanning the gap. The V gene's germline CDR1 is MDHEN and CDR2 SYDVKM. CDR3 coding DNA: TGTGCCAGCAGTTTATACAGGAATCTAGCCAAAAACATTCAGTACTTC. It translates to CASSLYRNLAKNIQYF.

The chain joins TRBV4-1 to TRBJ1-1; 8 nucleotides align to TRBD1. The germline gives CDR1 MGHRA, CDR2 YSYEKL. Trimming removed 4 bases from V and 0 bases from J; junction bases left unmatched: 4. This CDR3 is 15 amino acids long. CDR3 in amino acids: CASSRGQGLNTEAFF. The CDR3 DNA follows: TGCGCCAGCAGCCGAGGACAGGGCCTGAACACTGAAGCTTTCTTT.

In regard to this clone: Other DNA sequences in this specimen translate into the identical CDR3. The chain carries TRBV28 and TRBJ2-2, with 8 bases that match TRBD2. Germline V gene sequence: CDR1 MDHEN, CDR2 SYDVKM. The CDR3 totals 15 residues. The V and J ends lost 6 bases and 1 base, in that order; junction bases with no gene match: 4. The CDR3 region has the DNA TGTGCCAGCAGACCCACTAGCGGGAACACCGGGGAGCTGTTTTTT. Its protein product is CASRPTSGNTGELFF.

This clone was seen a few times. The chain is built from TRBV5-4 and TRBJ2-1, with D maybe TRBD1 (6 bases). The CDR3 runs 15 residues. Per germline, CDR1 SGHNT and CDR2 YYREEE (reference sequence). Trimming left V 0 bases short and J 5 bases short, with 12 bases between. The CDR3 spells CASSLAGVIDNEQFF. Here the CDR3 DNA reads TGTGCCAGCAGCTTGGCAGGGGTTATCGACAATGAGCAGTTCTTC.

The gene calls are TRBV19 and TRBJ2-1; 7 nucleotides align to TRBD2. Germline V gene data show CDR1 as LNHDA and CDR2 as SQIVND (reference sequence). The CDR3 runs 15 residues. V gave up 6 bases and J gave up 4 bases; unmatched junction bases: 9. The CDR3 region has the DNA TGTGCCAGTAGGGGCAGCGGGACCCTTTACAATGAGCAGTTCTTC. As protein: CASRGSGTLYNEQFF.

As DNA, the CDR3 is TGTGCCAGCAGGGCTAGCGGGAGCTCCTACGAGCAGTACTTC. It translates to CASRASGSSYEQYF. The V and J genes are TRBV2 and TRBJ2-7, with 10 nucleotides matching TRBD2. CDR3 length: 14 residues. Trimming cost V 6 bases and J 0 bases; bases outside gene matches: 2. Germline V lookup: CDR1 SNHLY, CDR2 FYNNEI. The entire variable domain, with the rest obtained from reference TRBV2 and TRBJ2-7, is as follows: EPEVTQTPSHQVTQMGQEVILRCVPISNHLYFYWYRQILGQKVEFLVSFYNNEISEKSEIFDDQFSVERPDGSNFTLKIRSTKLEDSAMYFCASRASGSSYEQYFGPGTRLTVT.

This clone has a handful of counts. This chain uses TRBV5-6 with TRBJ2-1, with 8 bases aligning to TRBD2. The germline V gene has CDR1 SGHDT and CDR2 YYEEEE. V trimming: 6 bases; J trimming: 6 bases; junction bases outside the gene matches: 8. This CDR3 has 14 residues. This CDR3 reads CASTLAGRLNEQFF. DNA of the CDR3: TGTGCCAGCACCTTAGCGGGAAGGCTCAATGAGCAGTTCTTC.

This rearrangement joins TRBV7-9 to TRBJ2-3; D is ambiguous. Trimming pared 4 bases from V and 15 bases from J, leaving 29 bases between. CDR1 is SEHNR and CDR2 is FQNEAQ in the germline V gene (reference sequence). CDR3 length: 16 amino acids. The CDR3 sequence: CASSSDFVGLGLVSYF. Written as DNA, the CDR3 is TGTGCCAGCAGCTCAGACTTCGTTGGCCTGGGTTTGGTCTCTTATTTT. The full variable domain, its missing parts supplied by reference TRBV7-9 and TRBJ2-3, is DTGVSQNPRHKITKRGQNVTFRCDPISEHNRLYWYRQTLGQGPEFLTYFQNEAQLEKSRLLSDRFSAERPKGSFSTLEIQRTEQGDSAMYLCASSSDFVGLGLVSYFGPGTRLTVL.

As DNA, the CDR3 is TGTGCCACCAGCATCGGGACAGCTAATGAAAAACTGTTTTTT. Its translation is CATSIGTANEKLFF. The V and J genes are TRBV15 and TRBJ1-4; 7 bases match TRBD1. Per germline, CDR1 LNHNV and CDR2 YYDKDF (reference sequence). J lost 3 bases, V lost 4 bases, and 2 bases had no gene match. This CDR3 is built from 14 residues.

The J gene is TRBJ1-2, the V gene TRBV2; D gene ambiguous. Germline loops: CDR1 SNHLY, CDR2 FYNNEI. Trimming cost V 4 bases and J 0 bases, with 9 bases left between them. The CDR3 totals 14 residues. DNA for the CDR3: TGTGCCAGCAGTGTGGGCCTCACTAACTATGGCTACACCTTC. Its translation is CASSVGLTNYGYTF.

The J gene is TRBJ1-3, the V gene TRBV2; maybe TRBD1 (5 bases). From germline, CDR1 is SNHLY and CDR2 FYNNEI. This CDR3 contains 15 residues. The V end was cut by 0 bases, the J end by 0 bases, with 6 bases between. The CDR3 DNA sequence: TGTGCCAGCAGTGAAGCGGGGGGCTCTGGAAACACCATATATTTT. Translated: CASSEAGGSGNTIYF.

The chain joins TRBV19 to TRBJ1-5; TRBD1 matches 8 bases. The CDR3 consists of 16 residues. V trimming: 4 bases; J trimming: 3 bases; junction bases outside the gene matches: 8. Germline values: CDR1 LNHDA, CDR2 SQIVND (reference sequence). CDR3 bases: TGTGCCAGTAGTACCAGGGGGACAGGCCCCAATCAGCCCCAGCATTTT. Translated, it gives CASSTRGTGPNQPQHF.

The gene calls are TRBV27 and TRBJ2-1; a possible D gene is TRBD1 (5 bases). Germline CDR1 is MNHEY and CDR2 is SMNVEV (reference sequence). The V end lost 5 bases, the J end lost 14 bases, and 16 bases lay between the germline ends. The CDR3 is made up of 12 amino acids. The CDR3 coding sequence is TGTGCCAGCAGTCAAATAGATTCCAGGGAGTTCTTC. Amino acid sequence: CASSQIDSREFF.

J is TRBJ2-7 and V is TRBV9; 10 bases are a match to TRBD1. Germline V gene data show CDR1 as SGDLS and CDR2 as YYNGEE. The trim removed 2 bases at V and 6 bases at J, leaving 8 bases unmatched. The CDR3 has 15 amino acids. The CDR3 nucleotides are TGTGCCAGCAGCGTTTCCGGGACAGGGGTATTCGAGCAGTACTTC. Its translation: CASSVSGTGVFEQYF.

The chain links TRBV6-6 to TRBJ1-1; D remains ambiguous. Germline CDR1 MNHNY, CDR2 SVGAGI (reference sequence). The CDR3 consists of 13 residues. V was clipped by 6 bases and J by 5 bases, with 13 bases between them. CDR3 DNA: TGTGCCAGCAGGCCGAGGGAAAAGACTGAAGCTTTCTTT. Encoded protein: CASRPREKTEAFF.

This rearrangement joins TRBV19 to TRBJ2-3, with 8 bases fitting TRBD1. Trimming removed 9 bases from V and 0 bases from J; junction bases left unmatched: 8. This CDR3 is built from 15 residues. From germline, CDR1 is LNHDA and CDR2 SQIVND (reference sequence). The CDR3 DNA reads TGTGCCAGCAATCCAGGGGGCTATAGCACAGATACGCAGTATTTT. Encoded protein: CASNPGGYSTDTQYF.

The chain carries TRBV5-1 and TRBJ1-6; 8 bases match TRBD1. The CDR3 runs to 17 residues. V shed 0 bases and J 2 bases; nucleotides not matched to a gene: 4. Germline V gene sequence: CDR1 SGHRS, CDR2 YFSETQ. CDR3 sequence: CASSLGTGSAYNSPLHF. CDR3 nucleotides: TGCGCCAGCAGCTTGGGGACAGGGAGCGCCTATAATTCACCCCTCCACTTT.

V gene TRBV18 combines with J gene TRBJ2-6; 7 bases are a match to TRBD1. From germline, CDR1 is KGHSH and CDR2 LQKENI. V shed 3 bases, J shed 0 bases, and the junction held 2 bases outside the gene matches. The CDR3 extends over 16 amino acids. CDR3: CASSPPGGSGANVLTF. In DNA, the CDR3 is TGTGCCAGCTCACCGCCAGGGGGCTCTGGGGCCAACGTCCTGACTTTC.

The V gene is TRBV12-5, the J gene TRBJ2-5; TRBD1 matches 8 bases. The CDR3 loop spans 15 amino acids. The V segment lost 1 base and the J segment 7 bases; nucleotides outside the gene matches: 8. The germline CDR1 and CDR2 sequences are LGHNT and FRNRAP. The CDR3: CASGLGTRGPGTQYF. The DNA of the CDR3 is TGTGCTAGTGGTTTGGGTACCAGGGGGCCCGGGACCCAGTACTTC.

V usage is TRBV7-3 and J usage is TRBJ2-1; 11 nucleotides match TRBD2. This CDR3 region has 15 residues. Germline V CDR1 and CDR2: SGHTA, FQGTGA. Trimming removed 5 bases from V and 8 bases from J; junction bases left unmatched: 8. This CDR3 is CASSQLAGEFDEQFF. CDR3 sequence (DNA): TGTGCCAGCAGCCAACTAGCGGGAGAGTTTGATGAGCAGTTCTTC.

The chain employs TRBV6-1 and TRBJ2-1, with TRBD2 matching over 10 bases. CDR3 size: 13 residues. The V segment lost 7 bases and the J segment 8 bases; nucleotides outside the gene matches: 5. Germline V gene sequence: CDR1 MNHNS, CDR2 SASEGT. The CDR3 region has the DNA TGTGCCAGCACTAGCGGGAGTATCTATGAGCAGTTCTTC. It specifies CASTSGSIYEQFF.

V is TRBV12-5 and J is TRBJ1-2; D gene unclear. The V end lost 8 bases, the J end lost 10 bases, and 20 bases lay between the germline ends. Per the germline V gene, CDR1 is LGHNT and CDR2 is FRNRAP. This CDR3 is 13 amino acids long. The CDR3 DNA reads TGTGCTAGTCAAGTGGAGGGAAACTCTGTCTACACCTTC. Residues: CASQVEGNSVYTF. Filled out from reference TRBV12-5 and TRBJ1-2, the complete variable domain reads DARVTQTPRHKVTEMGQEVTMRCQPILGHNTVFWYRQTMMQGLELLAYFRNRAPLDDSGMPKDRFSAEMPDATLATLKIQPSEPRDSAVYFCASQVEGNSVYTFGSGTRLTVV.

The chain couples TRBV5-4 to TRBJ1-2, with 8 nucleotides matching TRBD1. This CDR3 spans 14 amino acids. The J segment lost 4 bases and the V segment lost 3 bases, leaving 5 bases of the junction unmatched. From germline, CDR1 is SGHNT and CDR2 YYREEE (reference sequence). The CDR3 sequence: CASSSGQGIYGYTF. CDR3 in DNA: TGTGCCAGCAGCTCCGGACAGGGCATCTATGGCTACACCTTC. Together with reference TRBV5-4 and TRBJ1-2, the CDR3 gives the full variable domain: ETGVTQSPTHLIKTRGQQVTLRCSSQSGHNTVSWYQQALGQGPQFIFQYYREEENGRGNFPPRFSGLQFPNYSSELNVNALELDDSALYLCASSSGQGIYGYTFGSGTRLTVV.

V and J are TRBV5-1 and TRBJ2-1, with D unresolved. The germline V and J ends were trimmed by 2 bases and 5 bases, with 11 bases remaining between them. The CDR3 totals 14 residues. Germline CDR1 reads SGHRS; CDR2 reads YFSETQ. CDR3 loop: CASSFSAINNEQFF. The CDR3 DNA sequence: TGCGCCAGCAGCTTCAGCGCTATCAACAATGAGCAGTTCTTC.

V is TRBV7-3 and J is TRBJ2-3; 7 nucleotides line up with TRBD2. Germline V gene sequence: CDR1 SGHTA, CDR2 FQGTGA. The trim removed 5 bases at V and 5 bases at J, leaving 4 bases unmatched. The CDR3 extends over 13 amino acids. The CDR3 DNA is TGTGCCAGCAGCCTCGGGACTAAAGATACGCAGTATTTT. Its protein product is CASSLGTKDTQYF.

The V call is TRBV19, the J call TRBJ2-5, with 7 bases identical to TRBD1. Germline loops: CDR1 LNHDA, CDR2 SQIVND (reference sequence). The CDR3 has 13 amino acids. Trimming cost V 2 bases and J 4 bases; bases outside gene matches: 1. The CDR3 here is CASSIRTGETQYF. The CDR3 DNA is TGTGCCAGTAGTATACGGACAGGAGAGACCCAGTACTTC.

About this clone: Other DNA sequences in this sample translate to the same CDR3. The chain employs TRBV5-1 and TRBJ2-1, with 11 bases that match TRBD2. The CDR3 spans 16 residues. CDR1 and CDR2 (germline): SGHRS, YFSETQ. The V and J ends lost 7 bases and 4 bases, in that order; junction bases with no gene match: 10. CDR3 DNA: TGCGCCAGCCTTCTAGTAGCGGGAGGGAATTACAATGAGCAGTTCTTC. Translating it yields CASLLVAGGNYNEQFF. The full variable domain, rest sourced from reference TRBV5-1 and TRBJ2-1, is KAGVTQTPRYLIKTRGQQVTLSCSPISGHRSVSWYQQTPGQGLQFLFEYFSETQRNKGNFPGRFSGRQFSNSRSEMNVSTLELGDSALYLCASLLVAGGNYNEQFFGPGTRLTVL.

The rearrangement links TRBV13 to TRBJ2-5, with TRBD1 matching 7 bases. The DNA end is a closer match to TRBJ2-7, so the J assignment may be wrong. Germline V gene sequence: CDR1 PRHDT, CDR2 FYEKMQ (reference sequence). This CDR3 contains 14 residues. Here the CDR3 reads CASSSGTATYEQYF. DNA of the CDR3: TGTGCCAGCAGCTCCGGGACAGCAACCTACGAGCAGTACTTC.

The rearrangement joins TRBV19 to TRBJ2-7; maybe TRBD1 (7 bases). Germline values: CDR1 LNHDA, CDR2 SQIVND (reference sequence). CDR3 length: 15 residues. Trimming removed 1 base from V and 0 bases from J, with 10 bases in between. CDR3 in amino acids: CASSIGGDSSYEQYF. CDR3 DNA: TGTGCCAGTAGTATAGGCGGGGACAGCTCCTACGAGCAGTACTTC. Full variable domain (outside the CDR3, taken from reference TRBV19 and TRBJ2-7): DGGITQSPKYLFRKEGQNVTLSCEQNLNHDAMYWYRQDPGQGLRLIYYSQIVNDFQKGDIAEGYSVSREKKESFPLTVTSAQKNPTAFYLCASSIGGDSSYEQYFGPGTRLTVT.